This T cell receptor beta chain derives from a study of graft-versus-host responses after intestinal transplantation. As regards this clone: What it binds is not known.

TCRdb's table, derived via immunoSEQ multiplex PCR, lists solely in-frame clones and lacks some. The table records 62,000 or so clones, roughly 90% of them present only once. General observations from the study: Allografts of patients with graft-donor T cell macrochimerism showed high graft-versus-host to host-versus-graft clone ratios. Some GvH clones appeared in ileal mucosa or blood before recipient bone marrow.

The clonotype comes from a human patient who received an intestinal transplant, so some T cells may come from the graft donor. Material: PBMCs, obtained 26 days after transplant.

The CDR3 sequence is CASSLAGGNTEAFF. DNA of the CDR3: TGCGCCAGCAGCTTGGCAGGGGGCAACACTGAAGCTTTCTTT. The V call is TRBV5-1, the J call TRBJ1-1, with TRBD1 matching 8 bases. Germline CDR1 is SGHRS and CDR2 is YFSETQ. With 0 bases clipped from V and 2 bases from J, the junction kept 0 bases outside the gene matches. The CDR3 extends over 14 amino acids. Full variable domain (remainder filled in from reference TRBV5-1 and TRBJ1-1): KAGVTQTPRYLIKTRGQQVTLSCSPISGHRSVSWYQQTPGQGLQFLFEYFSETQRNKGNFPGRFSGRQFSNSRSEMNVSTLELGDSALYLCASSLAGGNTEAFFGQGTRLTVV.